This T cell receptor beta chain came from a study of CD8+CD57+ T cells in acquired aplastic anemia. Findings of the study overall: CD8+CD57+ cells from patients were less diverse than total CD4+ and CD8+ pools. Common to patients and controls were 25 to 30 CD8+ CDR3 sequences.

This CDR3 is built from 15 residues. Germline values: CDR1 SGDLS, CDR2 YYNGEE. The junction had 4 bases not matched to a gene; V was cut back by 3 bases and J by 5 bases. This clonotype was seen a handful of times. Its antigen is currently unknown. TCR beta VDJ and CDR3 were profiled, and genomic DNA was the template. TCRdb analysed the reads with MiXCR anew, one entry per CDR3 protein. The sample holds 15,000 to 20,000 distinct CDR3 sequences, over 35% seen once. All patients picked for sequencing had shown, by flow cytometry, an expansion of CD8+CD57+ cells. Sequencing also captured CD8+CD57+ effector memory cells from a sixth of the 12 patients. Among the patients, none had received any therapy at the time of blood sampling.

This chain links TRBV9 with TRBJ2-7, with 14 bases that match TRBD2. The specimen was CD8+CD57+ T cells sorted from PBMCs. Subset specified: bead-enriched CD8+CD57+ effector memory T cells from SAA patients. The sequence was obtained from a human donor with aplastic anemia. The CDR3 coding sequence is TGTGCCAGCAGCGCCGGGACTAGCGGGAGCCACGAGCAGTACTTC. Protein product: CASSAGTSGSHEQYF.